Each of the 24 T cell receptor beta chains below was sequenced from the same sample in a study of technical replicates of blood from a few donors. Profiled with immunoSEQ multiplex PCR; TCRdb holds only in-frame clones, not every one. This sample has 60,000 to 90,000 clones, with approximately 96% found just once. Specimen: T cells isolated from PBMCs. Receptor source: a human donor in good health.

The chain joins TRBV18 to TRBJ2-2, with TRBD2 matching 8 bases. Germline V lookup: CDR1 KGHSH, CDR2 LQKENI. There are 17 residues in the CDR3. J was trimmed by 2 bases and V by 3 bases; bases with no gene match: 8. DNA of the CDR3: TGTGCCAGCTCACCGGGACTAGTAGGGGTAAACACCGGGGAGCTGTTTTTT. This codes for CASSPGLVGVNTGELFF.

The rearrangement uses TRBV9 and TRBJ2-1; D unclear. Germline V lookup: CDR1 SGDLS, CDR2 YYNGEE. V was trimmed by 0 bases and J by 8 bases, leaving 12 bases between them. This CDR3 spans 14 amino acids. CDR3 DNA: TGTGCCAGCAGCGTAGTCTCGAGCGCAGATGAGCAGTTCTTC. This translates into CASSVVSSADEQFF.

The chain recombines TRBV7-3 with TRBJ1-1; TRBD1 might be the D (6 bases). The CDR3 consists of 13 residues. With 5 bases removed from V and 4 bases from J, the gap between germline ends came to 11 bases. In germline, CDR1 is SGHTA, CDR2 FQGTGA. This chain's CDR3 is CASSPTGGTEAFF. The CDR3 bases are TGTGCCAGCAGCCCGACAGGAGGCACTGAAGCTTTCTTT.

The gene calls are TRBV27 and TRBJ2-1, with 8 bases aligning to TRBD1. Unmatched junction bases numbered 11, after V lost 6 bases and J lost 7 bases. Looked up from germline, CDR1 is MNHEY and CDR2 is SMNVEV (reference sequence). CDR3 size: 15 residues. The CDR3 DNA is TGTGCCAGCAGGCGCCCCGGACAGGGTAAAAATGAGCAGTTCTTC. It translates to CASRRPGQGKNEQFF.

The chain employs TRBV30 and TRBJ2-2; a possible D gene is TRBD1 (6 bases). The length of the CDR3 is 13 residues. V was cut by 3 bases and J by 7 bases, with 12 bases left in between. From germline, CDR1 is GTSNPN and CDR2 SVGIG (reference sequence). CDR3 DNA: TGTGCCTGGAGCAACAGGGAAGGCGGGGAGCTGTTTTTT. Protein product: CAWSNREGGELFF.

The gene calls are TRBV4-1 and TRBJ2-1; TRBD2 matches 9 bases. The CDR3 spans 17 residues. V shed 2 bases, J shed 3 bases, and the junction held 8 bases outside the gene matches. Looked up from germline, CDR1 is MGHRA and CDR2 is YSYEKL. Here the CDR3 reads CASSQMGLAGIYNEQFF. CDR3 DNA: TGCGCCAGCAGCCAAATGGGTCTAGCGGGGATCTACAATGAGCAGTTCTTC.

The chain has TRBV5-4 and TRBJ2-7, with 11 bases that match TRBD1. V shed 4 bases, J shed 0 bases, and the junction held 3 bases outside the gene matches. The CDR3 has 15 amino acids. The V gene's germline CDR1 is SGHNT and CDR2 YYREEE (reference sequence). The CDR3 DNA is TGTGCCAGCAGCGAAGGGACAGGGGGCTCCTACGAGCAGTACTTC. The encoded protein is CASSEGTGGSYEQYF.

This clone has just one count. This chain uses TRBV5-1 with TRBJ2-3; 8 bases fit TRBD2. Trimming removed 0 bases from V and 5 bases from J; junction bases left unmatched: 14. Germline loops: CDR1 SGHRS, CDR2 YFSETQ. The CDR3 consists of 18 residues. DNA for the CDR3: TGCGCCAGCAGCTTGGCCATGTCTAAGCGGGAGCTTCAAGATACGCAGTATTTT. Encoded protein: CASSLAMSKRELQDTQYF.

This chain joins TRBV4-2 and TRBJ2-3; D call uncertain. V was pared by 0 bases and J by 5 bases, with 15 bases between. This CDR3 is built from 16 residues. CDR1 LGHNA and CDR2 YNFKEQ come from the germline V gene. The CDR3 is CASSQESSVVVDTQYF. The CDR3 region has the DNA TGTGCCAGCAGCCAAGAGTCGAGTGTGGTGGTAGATACGCAGTATTTT.

J is TRBJ2-3 and V is TRBV7-9; D uncertain. Germline values: CDR1 SEHNR, CDR2 FQNEAQ (reference sequence). Deletions cut 7 bases from V and 1 base from J, with 12 bases between. CDR3 length equals 14 residues. The CDR3 loop is CASIRLSRTDTQYF. CDR3 DNA sequence: TGTGCCAGCATACGATTGAGCCGCACAGATACGCAGTATTTT.

This chain joins TRBV6-5 and TRBJ2-1, with 10 bases matching TRBD2. This CDR3 contains 15 residues. Trimming cost V 6 bases and J 10 bases; bases outside gene matches: 12. CDR1 and CDR2 (germline): MNHEY, SVGAGI. The CDR3 protein is CASSRLGTSAAEQFF. CDR3 bases: TGTGCCAGCAGCCGGCTCGGGACTAGCGCTGCAGAGCAGTTCTTC.

V is TRBV29-1 and J is TRBJ1-1; a possible D gene is TRBD1 (5 bases). The CDR3 is 11 residues long. V dropped 7 bases and J dropped 6 bases, with 12 bases sitting between them. The germline V gene encodes CDR1 SQVTM and CDR2 ANQGSEA. In nucleotides, the CDR3 is TGCAGCGCCAGATCAGGGTCTGAAGCTTTCTTT. Translating gives CSARSGSEAFF.

The chain combines TRBV19 with TRBJ2-1, with TRBD2 matching 9 bases. Trimming at V came to 7 bases and at J to 7 bases, leaving 5 bases not matched to a gene. CDR3 length: 13 residues. Germline CDR1 and CDR2: LNHDA and SQIVND (reference sequence). Written as DNA, the CDR3 is TGTGCCAGTAATAGCGGGAGCGGGAATGAGCAGTTCTTC. Translation gives CASNSGSGNEQFF.

The CDR3, as DNA: TGTGCCTGGGTCTCCGGGACTCCCCTCACTGAAGCTTTCTTT. Its protein is CAWVSGTPLTEAFF. The chain has TRBV30 and TRBJ1-1, with a weak D call TRBD1 (5 bases). Trimming stripped 5 bases from V and 4 bases from J, with 17 bases between. The length of the CDR3 is 14 residues. Per germline, CDR1 GTSNPN and CDR2 SVGIG (reference sequence).

The chain links TRBV6-5 to TRBJ1-5; tentatively, D is TRBD1 (5 bases). The CDR3 loop spans 13 amino acids. Trimming took 5 bases from V and 4 from J, leaving 9 bases between them. Germline values: CDR1 MNHEY, CDR2 SVGAGI. The chain's CDR3 is CASSRTPNQPQHF. The DNA for the CDR3 is TGTGCCAGCAGTAGGACACCGAATCAGCCCCAGCATTTT.

The CDR3 region has the DNA TGTGCCAGTAGTTCGGGGGGGACAGATACGCAGTATTTT. Protein sequence: CASSSGGTDTQYF. The rearrangement links TRBV19 to TRBJ2-3, with 8 positions matching TRBD2. CDR1 and CDR2 from the germline V gene are LNHDA and SQIVND (reference sequence). V trimming: 5 bases; J trimming: 3 bases; junction bases outside the gene matches: 1. There are 13 residues in the CDR3.

The chain combines TRBV7-9 with TRBJ1-1, with TRBD1 as a possible D gene (5 bases). Deletions cut 5 bases from V and 5 bases from J, with 18 bases between. This CDR3 comprises 15 residues. Germline V gene sequence: CDR1 SEHNR, CDR2 FQNEAQ (reference sequence). The CDR3 loop reads CASSPFGAGVTEAFF. In DNA, the CDR3 is TGTGCCAGCAGCCCCTTTGGGGCGGGAGTAACTGAAGCTTTCTTT.

The chain couples TRBV10-2 to TRBJ2-7; TRBD2 agrees at 7 bases. V lost 5 bases to trimming and J lost 2 bases; unmatched junction nucleotides: 6. The CDR3 has 14 residues. The germline V gene encodes CDR1 WSHSY and CDR2 SAAADI. In nucleotides, the CDR3 is TGCGCCAGCAGTCTCGGACTAGGCACCTACGAGCAGTACTTC. Translated: CASSLGLGTYEQYF.

The chain is built from TRBV13 and TRBJ2-7; 7 bases match TRBD2. This CDR3 has 15 amino acids. V lost 1 base to trimming and J lost 4 bases; unmatched junction nucleotides: 7. Germline-derived CDR1 and CDR2 are PRHDT and FYEKMQ (reference sequence). The chain's CDR3 is CASSLVEGGTYEQYF. CDR3 sequence (DNA): TGTGCCAGCAGCTTAGTGGAGGGAGGGACGTACGAGCAGTACTTC. The whole variable domain, filled in from reference TRBV13 and TRBJ2-7, reads AAGVIQSPRHLIKEKRETATLKCYPIPRHDTVYWYQQGPGQDPQFLISFYEKMQSDKGSIPDRFSAQQFSDYHSELNMSSLELGDSALYFCASSLVEGGTYEQYFGPGTRLTVT.

The V and J genes are TRBV4-1 and TRBJ2-7; 7 bases fit TRBD1. Trimming cost V 0 bases and J 3 bases; bases outside gene matches: 5. This CDR3 contains 15 residues. Germline V lookup: CDR1 MGHRA, CDR2 YSYEKL. CDR3 residues: CASSQDIRDSYEQYF. DNA of the CDR3: TGCGCCAGCAGCCAAGATATCCGGGACAGCTACGAGCAGTACTTC.

V gene TRBV4-1 combines with J gene TRBJ2-1; 9 nucleotides line up with TRBD2. The V gene end was trimmed by 5 bases and the J gene end by 4 bases; junction bases not matched to a gene: 6. The CDR3 consists of 15 residues. Per the germline V gene, CDR1 is MGHRA and CDR2 is YSYEKL. CDR3 loop: CASSVTSGPYNEQFF. The DNA for the CDR3 is TGCGCCAGCAGCGTTACTAGCGGGCCATACAATGAGCAGTTCTTC.

About this clone itself: The junction departs from the called germline gene at one end, perhaps through a read error. The J gene is TRBJ1-1, the V gene TRBV4-3; tentatively, D is TRBD1 (5 bases). Germline-derived CDR1 and CDR2 are LGHNA and YSLEER. The CDR3 is 16 residues long. CDR3 DNA: TGCGCCAGCAGCCAAGGAGGGGAGGACCGAGACTATTTGGGGCTCTTT. This translates into CASSQGGEDRDYLGLF.

This rearrangement joins TRBV10-3 to TRBJ2-7, with 8 nucleotides matching TRBD1. V lost 3 bases to trimming and J lost 6 bases; unmatched junction nucleotides: 7. The CDR3 is made up of 14 amino acids. Looked up from germline, CDR1 is ENHRY and CDR2 is SYGVKD. CDR3: CAISDWAGGGEQYF. In DNA form, the CDR3 reads TGTGCCATCAGTGATTGGGCAGGGGGCGGCGAGCAGTACTTC.

This chain uses TRBV4-1 with TRBJ2-1, with 12 bases matching TRBD2. This CDR3 has 15 residues. After removal of 1 base from V and 8 bases from J, the junction contained 3 bases not matched to a gene. Germline assignment: CDR1 MGHRA and CDR2 YSYEKL. The CDR3 region has the DNA TGCGCCAGCAGCCAAGGACTAGCGGGAGTGGATGAGCAGTTCTTC. Translating it yields CASSQGLAGVDEQFF.